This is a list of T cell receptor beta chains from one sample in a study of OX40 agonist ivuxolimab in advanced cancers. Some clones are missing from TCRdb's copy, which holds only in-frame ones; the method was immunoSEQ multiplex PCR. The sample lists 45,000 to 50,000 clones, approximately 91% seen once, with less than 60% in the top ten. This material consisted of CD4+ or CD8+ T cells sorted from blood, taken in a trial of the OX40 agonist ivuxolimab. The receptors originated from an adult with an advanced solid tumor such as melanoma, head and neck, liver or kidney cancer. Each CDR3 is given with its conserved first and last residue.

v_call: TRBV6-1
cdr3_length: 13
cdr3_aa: CASSPQINEKLFF

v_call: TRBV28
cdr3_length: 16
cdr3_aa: CASSSAVQGNPYEQYF

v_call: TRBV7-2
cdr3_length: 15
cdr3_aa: CASSWKGRDTGELFF

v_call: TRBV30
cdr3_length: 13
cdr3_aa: CAWGTRVGETQYF

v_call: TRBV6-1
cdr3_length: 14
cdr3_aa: CASSIGGENTEAFF

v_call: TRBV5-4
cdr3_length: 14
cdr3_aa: CASSLRDSTDTQYF

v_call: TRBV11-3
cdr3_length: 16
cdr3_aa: CASSLVDQGAGTEAFF

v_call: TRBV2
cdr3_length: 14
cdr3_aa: CASSITGGAGEQYF

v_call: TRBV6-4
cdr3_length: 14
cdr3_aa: CASSEVATTGELFF

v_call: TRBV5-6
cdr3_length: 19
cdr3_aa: CASSLAPTGTGRFWRTQYF

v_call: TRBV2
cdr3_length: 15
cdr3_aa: CASSEAKGIGSPLHF

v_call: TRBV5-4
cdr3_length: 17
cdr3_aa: CASSLGSSGSSTDTQYF

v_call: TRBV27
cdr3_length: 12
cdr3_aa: CASGRGPYEQYF

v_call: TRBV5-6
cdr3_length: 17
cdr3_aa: CAHPGGRALFPSYEQYF

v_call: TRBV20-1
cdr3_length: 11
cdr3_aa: CSARGKDTQYF

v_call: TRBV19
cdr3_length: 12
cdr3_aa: CASYGNTGELFF

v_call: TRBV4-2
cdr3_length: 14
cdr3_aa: CASSQEEGTDTQYF

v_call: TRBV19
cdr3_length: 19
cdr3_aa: CASSATGVGPPDSNQPQHF

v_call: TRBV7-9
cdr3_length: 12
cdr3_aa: CASSPGQDEQFF

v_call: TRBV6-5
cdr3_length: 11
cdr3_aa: CASSQGGTQYF

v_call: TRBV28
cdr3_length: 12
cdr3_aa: CASSLPTDTQYF

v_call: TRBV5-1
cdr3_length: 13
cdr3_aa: CASSLVSGNTIYF

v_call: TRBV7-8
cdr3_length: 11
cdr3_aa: CASSLRGTQYF

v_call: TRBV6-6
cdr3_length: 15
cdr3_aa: CASSFGQGVYSPLHF

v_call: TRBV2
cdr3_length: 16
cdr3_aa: CASSDPGSGVNEKLFF

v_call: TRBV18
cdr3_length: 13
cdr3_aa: CASSPGERTEAFF